This TCR beta chain is drawn from a study of patients and donors after allogeneic stem cell transplantation. From the RT-PCR reads, TCRdb called clonotypes with MiXCR, one entry per CDR3 protein. Found here are about 74,000 distinct CDR3 sequences, about a quarter of them singletons; the top ten hold 26%. This clonotype was detected ten times or more. The V gene lost 0 bases and the J gene lost 10 bases, with 9 bases spanning the gap. CDR1 SGHAT and CDR2 FQNNGV come from the germline V gene. This CDR3 has 12 residues. This sequence originates from a human donor who was either an allogeneic HSCT recipient or a stem cell or donor lymphocyte infusion donor (not recorded which). It is not recorded whose cells these are; they may come from a transplant donor. Sequences were obtained from blood, either unsorted or a sorted T cell fraction (not recorded which). The rearrangement uses TRBV11-2 and TRBJ1-1, with D possibly TRBD1 on 6 matching bases. The CDR3 coding sequence is TGTGCCAGCAGCTTAGAAGGGGGAAGAGCTTTCTTT. It encodes CASSLEGGRAFF.